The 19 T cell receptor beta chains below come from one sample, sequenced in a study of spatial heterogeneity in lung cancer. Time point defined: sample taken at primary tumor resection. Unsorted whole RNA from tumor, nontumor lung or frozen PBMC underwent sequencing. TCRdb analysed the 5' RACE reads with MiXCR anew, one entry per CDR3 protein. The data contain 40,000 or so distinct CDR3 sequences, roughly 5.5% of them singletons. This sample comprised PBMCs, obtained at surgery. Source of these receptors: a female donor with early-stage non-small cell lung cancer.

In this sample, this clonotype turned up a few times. CDR3 loop: CASSPSPGRVSYEQYF. DNA for the CDR3: TGTGCCAGCAGCCCTTCCCCTGGTCGGGTATCCTACGAGCAGTACTTC. The chain is built from TRBV9 and TRBJ2-7; D unresolved. Trimming removed 4 bases at V and 1 base at J, with 18 bases between. Germline loops: CDR1 SGDLS, CDR2 YYNGEE. This CDR3 has 16 residues.

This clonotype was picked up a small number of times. CDR3 sequence reads: CASSLAGTVSYEQYF. For the CDR3, the DNA is TGTGCCAGCAGCTTAGCCGGGACGGTATCCTACGAGCAGTACTTC. V and J are TRBV7-2 and TRBJ2-7; D is perhaps TRBD1 or TRBD2 (5 bases each). Germline V gene data show CDR1 as SGHTA and CDR2 as FQGNSA. CDR3 length: 15 residues. Trimming took 0 bases from V and 1 from J, leaving 10 bases between them.

CDR3 sequence reads: CASSPQNGQPQHF. In DNA, the CDR3 is TGTGCCAGCAGCCCTCAAAATGGCCAGCCCCAGCATTTT. The genes are TRBV7-2 and TRBJ1-5; D is unclear. Looked up from germline, CDR1 is SGHTA and CDR2 is FQGNSA. Trimming pared 5 bases from V and 7 bases from J, leaving 12 bases between. The CDR3 contains 13 residues.

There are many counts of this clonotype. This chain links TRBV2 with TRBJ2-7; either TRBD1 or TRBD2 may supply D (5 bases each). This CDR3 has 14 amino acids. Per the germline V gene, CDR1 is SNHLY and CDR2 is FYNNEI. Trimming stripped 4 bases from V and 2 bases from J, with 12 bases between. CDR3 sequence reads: CASSVLGETYEQYF. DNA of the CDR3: TGTGCCAGCAGTGTCTTAGGGGAGACCTACGAGCAGTACTTC.

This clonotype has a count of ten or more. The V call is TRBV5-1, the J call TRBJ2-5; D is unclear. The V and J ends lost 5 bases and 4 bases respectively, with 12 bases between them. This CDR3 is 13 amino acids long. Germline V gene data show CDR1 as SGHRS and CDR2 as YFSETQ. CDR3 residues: CASSLTLLETQYF. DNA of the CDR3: TGCGCCAGCAGTCTTACGCTTCTAGAGACCCAGTACTTC.

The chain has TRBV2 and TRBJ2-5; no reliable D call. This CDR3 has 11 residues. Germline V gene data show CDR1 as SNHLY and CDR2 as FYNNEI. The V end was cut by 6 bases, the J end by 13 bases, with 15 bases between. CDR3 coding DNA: TGTGCCAGCAGAAGGTGGGATCCCGGGTACTTC. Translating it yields CASRRWDPGYF.

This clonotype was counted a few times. The CDR3 spells CASSPTAGQETQYF. The CDR3 nucleotides read TGTGCCAGCTCACCAACAGCGGGTCAAGAGACCCAGTACTTC. This chain links TRBV18 with TRBJ2-5; TRBD2 might be the D (6 bases). The CDR3 is made up of 14 amino acids. CDR1 is KGHSH, CDR2 LQKENI, per germline. V lost 2 bases and J 2 bases, leaving 9 bases between the germline ends.

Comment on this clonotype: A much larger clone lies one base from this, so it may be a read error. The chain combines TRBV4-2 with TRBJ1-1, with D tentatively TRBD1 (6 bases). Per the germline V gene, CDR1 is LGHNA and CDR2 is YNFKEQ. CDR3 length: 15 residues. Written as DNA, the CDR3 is TGTACCAGCAGCCAAGTTCGGGGGGCGCAGACTGAAGCTTTCTTT. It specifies CTSSQVRGAQTEAFF.

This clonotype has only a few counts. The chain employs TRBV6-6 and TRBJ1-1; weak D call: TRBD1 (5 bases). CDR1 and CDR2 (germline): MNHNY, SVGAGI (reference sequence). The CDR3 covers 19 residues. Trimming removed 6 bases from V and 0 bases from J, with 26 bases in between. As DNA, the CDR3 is TGTGCCAGCAGCTCCTCCCCGGGGACCCCTGGAAGCATGAACACTGAAGCTTTCTTT. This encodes CASSSSPGTPGSMNTEAFF.

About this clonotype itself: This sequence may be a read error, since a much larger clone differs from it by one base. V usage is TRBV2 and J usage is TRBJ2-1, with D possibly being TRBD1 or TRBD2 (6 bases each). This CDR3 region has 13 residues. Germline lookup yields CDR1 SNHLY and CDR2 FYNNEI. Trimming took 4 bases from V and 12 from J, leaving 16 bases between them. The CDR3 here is CASSGNREDGQFF. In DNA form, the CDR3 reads TGTGCCAGCAGTGGGAACAGGGAGGATGGGCAGTTCTTC.

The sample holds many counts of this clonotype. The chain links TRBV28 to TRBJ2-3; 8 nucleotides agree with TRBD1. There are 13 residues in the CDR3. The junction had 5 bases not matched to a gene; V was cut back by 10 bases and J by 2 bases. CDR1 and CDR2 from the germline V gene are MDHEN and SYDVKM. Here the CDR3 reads CATWDRSTDTQYF. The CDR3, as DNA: TGTGCCACCTGGGACAGGTCCACAGATACGCAGTATTTT. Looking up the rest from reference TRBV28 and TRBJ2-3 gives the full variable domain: DVKVTQSSRYLVKRTGEKVFLECVQDMDHENMFWYRQDPGLGLRLIYFSYDVKMKEKGDIPEGYSVSREKKERFSLILESASTNQTSMYLCATWDRSTDTQYFGPGTRLTVL.

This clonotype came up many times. In nucleotides, the CDR3 is TGTGCCAACCCGAATACTTCAAAAGAGTCGGGACTAGCCGGAGAGCAGTACTTC. Its translation is CANPNTSKESGLAGEQYF. V usage is TRBV7-7 and J usage is TRBJ2-7; 9 positions match TRBD2. The germline gives CDR1 SSHAT, CDR2 FNYEAQ (reference sequence). The CDR3 is 18 amino acids. The junction had 26 bases not matched to a gene; V was cut back by 10 bases and J by 7 bases.

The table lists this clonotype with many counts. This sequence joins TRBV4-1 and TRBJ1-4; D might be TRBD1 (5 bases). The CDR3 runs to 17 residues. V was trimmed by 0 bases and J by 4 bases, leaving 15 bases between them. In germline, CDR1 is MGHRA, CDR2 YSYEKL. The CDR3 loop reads CASSQDLAGRNNEKLFF. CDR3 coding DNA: TGCGCCAGCAGCCAAGATCTGGCAGGGAGGAATAATGAAAAACTGTTTTTT.

CDR3 in amino acids: CASTFGGESNEQFF. The CDR3 DNA reads as TGTGCCAGCACCTTCGGAGGGGAAAGCAATGAGCAGTTCTTC. This sequence joins TRBV7-9 and TRBJ2-1; a possible D gene is TRBD2 (6 bases). CDR1 is SEHNR, CDR2 FQNEAQ, per germline (reference sequence). V was clipped by 7 bases and J by 6 bases, with 16 bases between them. The CDR3 runs to 14 residues.

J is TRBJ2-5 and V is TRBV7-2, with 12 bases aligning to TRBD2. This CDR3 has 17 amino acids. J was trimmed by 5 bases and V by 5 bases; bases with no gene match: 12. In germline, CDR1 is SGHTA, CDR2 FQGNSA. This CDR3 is CASSRSGASGGAETQYF. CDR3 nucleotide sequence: TGTGCCAGCAGCCGATCCGGAGCTAGCGGGGGGGCGGAGACCCAGTACTTC.

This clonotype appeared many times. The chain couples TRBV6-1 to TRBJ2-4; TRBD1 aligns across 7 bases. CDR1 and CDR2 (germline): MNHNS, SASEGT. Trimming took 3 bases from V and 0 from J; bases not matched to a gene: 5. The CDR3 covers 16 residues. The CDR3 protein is CASSERQGLAKNIQYF. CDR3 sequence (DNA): TGTGCCAGCAGTGAGAGACAGGGCCTAGCCAAAAACATTCAGTACTTC.

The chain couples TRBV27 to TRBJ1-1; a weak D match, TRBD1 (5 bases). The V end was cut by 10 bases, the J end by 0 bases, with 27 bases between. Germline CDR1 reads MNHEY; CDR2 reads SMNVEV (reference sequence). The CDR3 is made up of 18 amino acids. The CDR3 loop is CATAGAGNSPRMNTEAFF. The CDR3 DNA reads TGTGCCACCGCCGGGGCTGGGAACTCGCCAAGGATGAACACTGAAGCTTTCTTT.

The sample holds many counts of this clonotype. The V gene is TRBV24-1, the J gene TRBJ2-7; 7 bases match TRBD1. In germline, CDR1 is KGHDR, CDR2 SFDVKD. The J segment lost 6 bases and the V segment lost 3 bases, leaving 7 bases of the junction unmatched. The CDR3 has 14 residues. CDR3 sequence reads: CATSDRISGGEQYF. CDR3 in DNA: TGTGCCACCAGTGATCGAATCTCAGGGGGCGAGCAGTACTTC.

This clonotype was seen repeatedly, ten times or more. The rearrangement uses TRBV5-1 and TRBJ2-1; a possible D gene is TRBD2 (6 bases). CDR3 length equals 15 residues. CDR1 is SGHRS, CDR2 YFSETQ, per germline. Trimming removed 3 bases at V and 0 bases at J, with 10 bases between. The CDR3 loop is CASSSGGSSYNEQFF. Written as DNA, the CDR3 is TGCGCCAGCAGCTCAGGAGGGAGCTCCTACAATGAGCAGTTCTTC.